This T cell receptor beta chain was sequenced during a study of blood T cell repertoires in COVID-19. Across the whole study: Spain, Italy and the United States supplied samples that represented acute and convalescent COVID-19.

The CDR3 is made up of 18 amino acids. CDR1 and CDR2 (germline): LNHNV, YYDKDF (reference sequence). V lost 3 bases, J lost 4 bases, and 12 bases stayed unmatched. Original processing methods: Reference gene primer amplification gave nucleated cell count estimates. Sequenced by immunoSEQ multiplex PCR; TCRdb stores in-frame clones only, minus some. V, J and clone size derive from that table, while D and trimming were established from the DNA sequence. Altogether roughly 120,000 clones are present, around 91% being singletons, with the ten largest covering around 30%. The chain employs TRBV15 and TRBJ2-5, with 12 bases identical to TRBD2. Sequencing was carried out using peripheral blood. The clonotype originates from a man between 65 and 85 years old with active or convalescent COVID-19. CDR3 DNA sequence: TGTGCCACCAGCAGCGAGGTCGCTAGCGGGAGGGCCAGAGAGACCCAGTACTTC. It yields the protein CATSSEVASGRARETQYF.